This T cell receptor beta chain was documented in a study of CD4 T cells in relation to SARS-CoV-2 and coronaviruses. In the case of this clone: Its antigen is not known.

Clones were read by immunoSEQ multiplex PCR, and TCRdb kept only the in-frame ones, dropping some. The repertoire consists of about 15,000 clones, with roughly 80% occurring once and the leading ten covering 30% to 35%. This CDR3 contains 14 residues. CD4+ T cells from unexposed donors were obtained before the COVID-19 pandemic (2011-2018). Isolation of CD4+ T cells took place after less than twelve days in culture. Cultures held two million PBMCs per well with 8.5 to 10 IU/ml IL-2. This TCR was recovered from a human donor in good health. The chain is built from TRBV1 and TRBJ2-7; the table's D call TRBD1 went unverified against the DNA. TRBV1 is classified as a pseudogene. Sequenced: CD4+ T cells from PBMCs, cultured in vitro. CDR3 in DNA: TGCACCAGCAGCCAAGAACAGAATCCCTACGAGCAGTACTTC. Its translation is CTSSQEQNPYEQYF.